Each of the 12 T cell receptor beta chains below was sequenced from the same sample in a study of T cell responses to AZD1222 COVID-19 vaccine (dated by TCRdb to about 2021). Libraries came from the immunoSEQ multiplex PCR assay. As stored in TCRdb, this immuneACCESS dataset retains in-frame rearrangements with V and J assigned. A fraction of the clones does not appear; measured against another copy, unresolved V genes explain less than half of the discrepancy, and the remainder lacks a known reason. In all, the sample holds some 190,000 clones, and about 91% of those were seen once. Of the sample, roughly 7.7% is held by the ten largest clones. The time point label of this sample denotes: baseline before first vaccination. This material consisted of peripheral blood, taken on day 0 of AZD1222 vaccination. These receptor sequences come from an adult in good health.

This clone was observed once. The rearrangement links TRBV27 to TRBJ2-1; tentative D call: TRBD1 (5 bases). This CDR3 has 15 residues. Germline CDR1 reads MNHEY; CDR2 reads SMNVEV (reference sequence). With 0 bases removed from V and 8 bases from J, the gap between germline ends came to 14 bases. CDR3 sequence (DNA): TGTGCCAGCAGTTTATCGATAATTGGGGCCGATGAGCAGTTCTTC. It encodes CASSLSIIGADEQFF.

The chain employs TRBV28 and TRBJ1-2; 7 bases align to TRBD1. The germline CDR1 and CDR2 sequences are MDHEN and SYDVKM. The CDR3 has 14 residues. Unmatched junction bases numbered 9, after V lost 6 bases and J lost 5 bases. Written as DNA, the CDR3 is TGTGCCAGCAGCCAAGGCGACAGGGTATATGGCTACACCTTC. Translated: CASSQGDRVYGYTF.

The rearrangement links TRBV18 to TRBJ2-7; D possibly corresponds to TRBD2 (6 bases). The CDR3 is 14 residues long. Deletions cut 3 bases from V and 3 bases from J, with 12 bases between. The germline V gene encodes CDR1 KGHSH and CDR2 LQKENI. Here the CDR3 DNA reads TGTGCCAGCTCACCTACGATCGGGGGCTACGAGCAGTACTTC. This gives the protein CASSPTIGGYEQYF.

This clone has at least ten counts. The gene calls are TRBV6-4 and TRBJ2-3, with D possibly TRBD1 on 6 matching bases. The CDR3 sequence is 13 residues long. Germline assignment: CDR1 MRHNA and CDR2 SNTAGT. V gave up 4 bases and J gave up 1 base, with 6 bases separating them. CDR3 nucleotide sequence: TGTGCCAGCAGTGCAGGGGGCACAGATACGCAGTATTTT. Encoded protein: CASSAGGTDTQYF.

The chain employs TRBV2 and TRBJ1-6; TRBD1 matches 9 bases. Germline V gene data show CDR1 as SNHLY and CDR2 as FYNNEI. J gave up 6 bases and V 3 bases, and 3 bases lay outside the gene matches. This CDR3 region has 15 residues. CDR3 region: CASSDWGQGNSPLHF. The CDR3 DNA is TGTGCCAGCAGTGATTGGGGACAGGGTAATTCACCCCTCCACTTT. Variable domain in full (rest from reference TRBV2 and TRBJ1-6): EPEVTQTPSHQVTQMGQEVILRCVPISNHLYFYWYRQILGQKVEFLVSFYNNEISEKSEIFDDQFSVERPDGSNFTLKIRSTKLEDSAMYFCASSDWGQGNSPLHFGNGTRLTVT.

This clone was recorded once. The chain carries TRBV2 and TRBJ1-2, with D maybe TRBD1 (6 bases). Germline lookup yields CDR1 SNHLY and CDR2 FYNNEI. Between the trimmed V and J ends, which lost 3 bases and 2 bases, there was a span of 13 bases. The CDR3 runs to 15 residues. In DNA, the CDR3 is TGTGCCAGCAGTGATTCAGGGGTCGGGAACTATGGCTACACCTTC. As protein: CASSDSGVGNYGYTF.

V usage is TRBV10-3 and J usage is TRBJ1-3; TRBD1 is a possible D gene (5 bases). The CDR3 totals 18 residues. V was shortened by 0 bases and J by 1 base, with 16 bases between the two germline ends. Germline CDR1 reads ENHRY; CDR2 reads SYGVKD. CDR3: CAISESGVTIRSGNTIYF. The CDR3 nucleotides read TGTGCCATCAGTGAGTCGGGGGTTACCATACGATCTGGAAACACCATATATTTT.

The chain links TRBV29-1 to TRBJ2-1, with D tentatively TRBD1 or TRBD2 (5 bases each). CDR1 and CDR2 from the germline V gene are SQVTM and ANQGSEA. CDR3 length: 15 amino acids. V lost 8 bases to trimming and J lost 4 bases, with 21 bases between them. The CDR3 DNA is TGCAGCTACCTGTTGTGGGACGGACCGTACAATGAGCAGTTCTTC. Its protein product is CSYLLWDGPYNEQFF.

The chain carries TRBV6-5 and TRBJ1-6; no definite D call. CDR1 is MNHEY, CDR2 SVGAGI, per germline. The CDR3 has 15 residues. Trimming took 6 bases from V and 1 from J, leaving 10 bases between them. CDR3 residues: CASSPSRSYNSPLHF. In DNA form, the CDR3 reads TGTGCCAGCAGCCCATCGAGGTCCTATAATTCACCCCTCCACTTT.

J is TRBJ2-5 and V is TRBV11-2; D is unclear. Germline CDR1 is SGHAT and CDR2 is FQNNGV. V dropped 1 base and J dropped 3 bases, with 12 bases sitting between them. The CDR3 is 15 residues long. The CDR3 sequence is CASSLVVALKETQYF. CDR3 DNA: TGTGCCAGCAGCTTAGTGGTGGCTCTGAAAGAGACCCAGTACTTC.

This clone was observed a single time. The chain couples TRBV10-1 to TRBJ1-2; D is possibly TRBD1 (6 bases). Germline values: CDR1 WNHNN, CDR2 SYGVQD (reference sequence). The CDR3 is 13 amino acids. With 2 bases removed from V and 6 bases from J, the gap between germline ends came to 10 bases. The CDR3 DNA reads TGCGCCAGCAGTGAGACACAGGGCCATGGCTACACCTTC. It encodes CASSETQGHGYTF.

This chain links TRBV1 with TRBJ1-2. TRBV1 is a pseudogene locus. The CDR3 has 15 amino acids. The CDR3 DNA reads TGCACCAGCAGCCAAGAGGTCAGGACCCACTATGGCTACACCTTC. It encodes CTSSQEVRTHYGYTF.